The 15 T cell receptor beta chains below all came from one sample that was sequenced in a study of PD-L1 blockade in urothelial cancer. Sequencing used immunoSEQ multiplex PCR; TCRdb keeps in-frame clones, though not all of them. The sample shows roughly 100,000 clones, approximately 85% of them seen only once. Specimen: PBMCs, collected around atezolizumab (anti-PD-L1) treatment. The receptors were sampled from a man aged 50 to 60 with urothelial cancer.

The chain links TRBV5-1 to TRBJ2-3; TRBD2 is a possible D gene (5 bases). CDR1 and CDR2 from the germline V gene are SGHRS and YFSETQ. Trimming took 4 bases from V and 3 from J, leaving 15 bases between them. The CDR3 is made up of 15 amino acids. The CDR3 bases are TGCGCCAGCAGCCTGAGGGCAAGGTTGACAGATACGCAGTATTTT. It encodes CASSLRARLTDTQYF.

The V and J genes are TRBV19 and TRBJ2-1; TRBD2 aligns across 11 bases. With 6 bases clipped from V and 12 bases from J, the junction kept 13 bases outside the gene matches. The CDR3 extends over 15 amino acids. CDR1 is LNHDA and CDR2 is SQIVND in the germline V gene (reference sequence). CDR3 sequence: CASSSGTSGSQAQFF. The CDR3 DNA is TGTGCCAGTAGCTCCGGGACTAGCGGTAGCCAGGCGCAGTTCTTC.

The rearrangement links TRBV5-5 to TRBJ1-6; tentatively, D is TRBD1 (6 bases). The V gene's germline CDR1 is SGHKS and CDR2 YYEKEE (reference sequence). CDR3 length: 13 residues. V shed 7 bases and J shed 7 bases, with 12 bases lying between them. This chain's CDR3 is CASERDINSPLHF. The CDR3 coding sequence is TGTGCCAGCGAACGGGACATAAATTCACCCCTCCACTTT.

This clone was picked up a small number of times. The chain uses TRBV11-3 and TRBJ2-1, with D perhaps matching TRBD2 (6 bases). The germline V and J ends were trimmed by 1 base and 8 bases, with 18 bases remaining between them. Per germline, CDR1 SGHNT and CDR2 YENEEA. This CDR3 comprises 16 residues. CDR3 residues: CASSLGINGRVDEQFF. The DNA of the CDR3 is TGTGCCAGCAGCTTAGGTATTAACGGGAGAGTAGATGAGCAGTTCTTC.

This chain uses TRBV6-1 with TRBJ1-5; D is possibly TRBD1 (5 bases). CDR3 size: 16 residues. Trimming cost V 2 bases and J 4 bases, with 15 bases left between them. Germline V CDR1 and CDR2: MNHNS, SASEGT. CDR3 in amino acids: CASSEFSVGGNQPQHF. CDR3 in DNA: TGTGCCAGCAGTGAATTCTCCGTCGGGGGGAATCAGCCCCAGCATTTT.

V gene TRBV9 combines with J gene TRBJ2-1; 11 nucleotides agree with TRBD2. This CDR3 is built from 18 residues. The germline CDR1 and CDR2 sequences are SGDLS and YYNGEE. V dropped 1 base and J dropped 0; count of bases not matched to a gene: 6. CDR3 amino acids: CASSVYEGLADSYNEQFF. DNA of the CDR3: TGTGCCAGCAGCGTATATGAGGGACTAGCGGACTCCTACAATGAGCAGTTCTTC.

The chain recombines TRBV19 with TRBJ1-4, with D hard to call. V gave up 7 bases and J gave up 8 bases, with 14 bases separating them. The V gene's germline CDR1 is LNHDA and CDR2 SQIVND (reference sequence). The CDR3 loop spans 13 amino acids. CDR3 DNA sequence: TGTGCCAGTACCCCGCCCGGGAGGGAAAAACTGTTTTTT. Protein: CASTPPGREKLFF.

V gene TRBV5-4 combines with J gene TRBJ2-1; 13 bases match TRBD2. The CDR3 totals 16 residues. Germline CDR1 is SGHNT and CDR2 is YYREEE (reference sequence). The V segment lost 4 bases and the J segment 0 bases; nucleotides outside the gene matches: 1. In DNA, the CDR3 is TGTGCCAGCAGCGGACTAGCGGGGGTCTCCTACAATGAGCAGTTCTTC. Protein: CASSGLAGVSYNEQFF.

This clone was counted a single time. The genes are TRBV30 and TRBJ2-7, with 13 nucleotides matching TRBD2. V shed 3 bases, J shed 5 bases, and the junction held 10 bases outside the gene matches. The CDR3 is made up of 16 amino acids. Germline CDR1 and CDR2: GTSNPN and SVGIG (reference sequence). The CDR3 DNA follows: TGTGCCTGGAGAGGCCTCGGGACTAGCGGGACCCACGAGCAGTACTTC. Encoded protein: CAWRGLGTSGTHEQYF.

The chain joins TRBV11-2 to TRBJ1-6, with a weak D call TRBD1 (6 bases). Germline V gene sequence: CDR1 SGHAT, CDR2 FQNNGV. Trimming shortened V by 0 bases and J by 10 bases, and 10 bases separated the two germline ends. The CDR3 is 14 residues long. The CDR3 sequence is CASSLDSGGSPLHF. The CDR3 nucleotides are TGTGCCAGCAGCTTAGACTCTGGGGGCTCACCCCTCCACTTT.

The chain is built from TRBV9 and TRBJ2-3; 11 bases are shared with TRBD2. Germline values: CDR1 SGDLS, CDR2 YYNGEE. The V segment lost 0 bases and the J segment 2 bases; nucleotides outside the gene matches: 5. The CDR3 runs to 17 residues. The CDR3 spells CASSVGLAGGPTDTQYF. The CDR3 nucleotides are TGTGCCAGCAGCGTAGGTCTAGCGGGAGGACCCACAGATACGCAGTATTTT.

J is TRBJ1-5 and V is TRBV30, with 8 bases fitting TRBD1. V lost 5 bases to trimming and J lost 4 bases; unmatched junction nucleotides: 4. Germline CDR1 is GTSNPN and CDR2 is SVGIG (reference sequence). CDR3 length: 13 residues. CDR3 DNA: TGTGCCTGGGACAGGGGTTCAAATCAGCCCCAGCATTTT. Its translation: CAWDRGSNQPQHF.

The chain couples TRBV4-2 to TRBJ2-7, with 7 bases matching TRBD2. This CDR3 spans 16 amino acids. Trimming cost V 0 bases and J 4 bases; bases outside gene matches: 9. CDR1 and CDR2 (germline): LGHNA, YNFKEQ. The DNA for the CDR3 is TGTGCCAGCAGCCAAGATTCGGGAGGTTCCGCGTACGAGCAGTACTTC. Translated, it gives CASSQDSGGSAYEQYF.

The gene calls are TRBV11-2 and TRBJ2-1; 9 positions agree with TRBD2. The CDR3 loop spans 15 amino acids. The trim removed 7 bases at V and 9 bases at J, leaving 13 bases unmatched. Germline V gives CDR1 SGHAT, CDR2 FQNNGV. The CDR3 protein is CASISGYSGRGEQFF. For the CDR3, the DNA is TGTGCCAGCATTTCAGGGTATAGCGGGAGAGGTGAGCAGTTCTTC.

V and J are TRBV10-1 and TRBJ2-2; D gene unclear. The CDR3 covers 13 residues. From germline, CDR1 is WNHNN and CDR2 SYGVQD (reference sequence). The V gene lost 4 bases and the J gene lost 5 bases, with 8 bases spanning the gap. The CDR3 DNA reads as TGCGCCAGCAGTGTGGCCGGGACCGGGGAGCTGTTTTTT. Residues: CASSVAGTGELFF.